This T cell receptor beta chain comes out of a study of OX40 agonist ivuxolimab in advanced cancers. Background on the study: Anti-PD-1, anti-PD-L1 or anti-CTLA-4 therapy given earlier was allowed, and around 40% had some.

Germline CDR1 and CDR2: MNHNY and SVGAGI (reference sequence). The CDR3 is 13 residues long. Between the trimmed V and J ends, which lost 6 bases and 2 bases, there was a span of 11 bases. Produced via immunoSEQ multiplex PCR; TCRdb's table is partial and in-frame only. This sample has about 64,000 clones, with roughly 86% found just once. The material was CD4+ or CD8+ T cells sorted from blood, obtained in a trial of the OX40 agonist ivuxolimab. The chain links TRBV6-6 to TRBJ2-7, with D possibly matching TRBD1 (6 bases). The receptor's source is an adult with an advanced solid tumor such as melanoma, head and neck, liver or kidney cancer. The CDR3 DNA reads TGTGCCAGCAGAACGACAGGTACCTACGAGCAGTACTTC. Residues: CASRTTGTYEQYF.